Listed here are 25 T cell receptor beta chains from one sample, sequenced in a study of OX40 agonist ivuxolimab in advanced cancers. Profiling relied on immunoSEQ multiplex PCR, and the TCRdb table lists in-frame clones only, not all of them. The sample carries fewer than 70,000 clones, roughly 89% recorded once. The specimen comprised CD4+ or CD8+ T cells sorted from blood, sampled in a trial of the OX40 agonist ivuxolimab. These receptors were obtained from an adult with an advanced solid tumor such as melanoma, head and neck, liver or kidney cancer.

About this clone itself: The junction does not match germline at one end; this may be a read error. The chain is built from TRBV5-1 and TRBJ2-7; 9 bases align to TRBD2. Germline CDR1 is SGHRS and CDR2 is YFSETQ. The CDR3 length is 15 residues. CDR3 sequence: CASSFPSGASSEQYF. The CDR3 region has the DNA TGCGCCAGCAGCTTTCCTAGCGGGGCTTCCTCCGAGCAGTACTTC.

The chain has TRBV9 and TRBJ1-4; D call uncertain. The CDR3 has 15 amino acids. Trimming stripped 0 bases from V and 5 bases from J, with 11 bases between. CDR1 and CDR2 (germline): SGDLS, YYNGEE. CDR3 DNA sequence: TGTGCCAGCAGCGTAGGAGAACAGAGAAATGAAAAACTGTTTTTT. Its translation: CASSVGEQRNEKLFF.

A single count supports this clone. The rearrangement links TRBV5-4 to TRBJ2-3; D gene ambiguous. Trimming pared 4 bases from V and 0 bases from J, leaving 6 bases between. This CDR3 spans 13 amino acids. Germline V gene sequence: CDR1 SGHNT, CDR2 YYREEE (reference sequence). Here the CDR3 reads CASSQGSTDTQYF. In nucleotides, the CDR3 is TGTGCCAGCAGCCAAGGGAGCACAGATACGCAGTATTTT.

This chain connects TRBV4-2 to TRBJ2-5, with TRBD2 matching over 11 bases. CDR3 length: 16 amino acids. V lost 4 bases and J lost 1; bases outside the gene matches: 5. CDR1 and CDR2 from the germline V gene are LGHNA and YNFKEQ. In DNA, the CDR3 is TGTGCCAGCAGCCCCCTAGCGGGAGGACCCCAAGAGACCCAGTACTTC. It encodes CASSPLAGGPQETQYF.

This CDR3 is CASTSGTGGYEQYF. The CDR3, as DNA: TGTGCCAGTACTTCCGGGACAGGGGGCTACGAGCAGTACTTC. This sequence joins TRBV19 and TRBJ2-7, with 11 bases lining up with TRBD1. Germline CDR1 reads LNHDA; CDR2 reads SQIVND (reference sequence). The CDR3 length is 14 residues. V trimming: 7 bases; J trimming: 3 bases; junction bases outside the gene matches: 5.

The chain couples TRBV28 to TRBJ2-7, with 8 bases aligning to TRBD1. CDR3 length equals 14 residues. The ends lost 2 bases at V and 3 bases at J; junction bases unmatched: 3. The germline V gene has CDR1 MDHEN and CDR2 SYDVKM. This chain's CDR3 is CASSLAGQDYEQYF. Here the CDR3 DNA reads TGTGCCAGCAGTTTAGCGGGACAGGACTACGAGCAGTACTTC.

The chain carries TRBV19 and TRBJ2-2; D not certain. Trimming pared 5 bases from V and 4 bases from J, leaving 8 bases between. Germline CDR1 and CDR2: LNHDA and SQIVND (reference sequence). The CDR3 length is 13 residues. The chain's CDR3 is CASSSRPTGELFF. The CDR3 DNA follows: TGTGCCAGTAGTTCCCGACCCACCGGGGAGCTGTTTTTT.

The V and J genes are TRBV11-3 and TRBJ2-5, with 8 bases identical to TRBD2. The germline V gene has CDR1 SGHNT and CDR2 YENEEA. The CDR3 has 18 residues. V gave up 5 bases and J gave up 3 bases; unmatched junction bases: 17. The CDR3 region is CASSPIDSPTSDEETQYF. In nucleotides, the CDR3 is TGTGCCAGCAGCCCCATAGATTCCCCGACTAGCGATGAAGAGACCCAGTACTTC.

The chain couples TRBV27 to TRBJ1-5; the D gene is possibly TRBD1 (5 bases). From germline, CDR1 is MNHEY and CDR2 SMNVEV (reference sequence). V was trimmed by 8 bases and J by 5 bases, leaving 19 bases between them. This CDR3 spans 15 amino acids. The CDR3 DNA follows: TGTGCCAGCCGTTCCCTCAGCAGACAGTATCAGCCCCAGCATTTT. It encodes CASRSLSRQYQPQHF.

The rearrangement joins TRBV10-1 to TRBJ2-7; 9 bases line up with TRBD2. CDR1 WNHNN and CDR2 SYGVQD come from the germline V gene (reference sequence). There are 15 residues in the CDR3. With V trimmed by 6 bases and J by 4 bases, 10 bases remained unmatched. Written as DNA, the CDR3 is TGCGCCAGCAGGCTGCACGGACTAGCGATGTACGAGCAGTACTTC. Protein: CASRLHGLAMYEQYF.

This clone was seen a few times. CDR3 sequence: CASSVREVSYEQYF. The DNA of the CDR3 is TGTGCCAGCAGCGTCAGGGAGGTCTCCTACGAGCAGTACTTC. This chain joins TRBV9 and TRBJ2-7, with a weak D call TRBD2 (6 bases). This CDR3 contains 14 residues. V lost 2 bases to trimming and J lost 0 bases, with 9 bases between them. The V gene's germline CDR1 is SGDLS and CDR2 YYNGEE.

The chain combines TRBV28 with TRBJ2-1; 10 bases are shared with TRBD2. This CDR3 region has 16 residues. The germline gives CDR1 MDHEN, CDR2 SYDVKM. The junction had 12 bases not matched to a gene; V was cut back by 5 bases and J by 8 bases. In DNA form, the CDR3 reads TGTGCCAGCAGTGCCCAAGCGCTAGCGGGAGCCTATGAGCAGTTCTTC. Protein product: CASSAQALAGAYEQFF. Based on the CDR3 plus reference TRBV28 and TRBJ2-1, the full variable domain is DVKVTQSSRYLVKRTGEKVFLECVQDMDHENMFWYRQDPGLGLRLIYFSYDVKMKEKGDIPEGYSVSREKKERFSLILESASTNQTSMYLCASSAQALAGAYEQFFGPGTRLTVL.

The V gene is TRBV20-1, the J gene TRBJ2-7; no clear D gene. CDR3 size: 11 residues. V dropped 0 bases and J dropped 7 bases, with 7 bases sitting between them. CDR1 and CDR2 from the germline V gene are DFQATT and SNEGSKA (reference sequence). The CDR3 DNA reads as TGCAGTGCTAGAGATTCCGGGGAGCAGTACTTC. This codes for CSARDSGEQYF.

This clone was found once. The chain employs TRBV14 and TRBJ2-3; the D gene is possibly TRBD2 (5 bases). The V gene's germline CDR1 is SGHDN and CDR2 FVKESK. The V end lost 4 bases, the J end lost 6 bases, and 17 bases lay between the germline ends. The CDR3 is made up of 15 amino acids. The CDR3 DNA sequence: TGTGCCAGCAGCCGGGGAGAGATGATTGTTGATACGCAGTATTTT. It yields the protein CASSRGEMIVDTQYF.

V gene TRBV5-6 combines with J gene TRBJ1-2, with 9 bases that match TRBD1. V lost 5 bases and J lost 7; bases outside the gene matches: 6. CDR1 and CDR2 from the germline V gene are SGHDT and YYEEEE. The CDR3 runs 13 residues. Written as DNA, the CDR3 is TGTGCCAGCAGTCGGGACAGGGCGGGTGGCTACACCTTC. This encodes CASSRDRAGGYTF.

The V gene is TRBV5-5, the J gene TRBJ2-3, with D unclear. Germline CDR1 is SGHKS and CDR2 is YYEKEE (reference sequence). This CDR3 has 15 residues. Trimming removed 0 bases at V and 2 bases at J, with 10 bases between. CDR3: CASSLVSRSTDTQYF. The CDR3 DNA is TGTGCCAGCAGCTTGGTATCCAGATCCACAGATACGCAGTATTTT.

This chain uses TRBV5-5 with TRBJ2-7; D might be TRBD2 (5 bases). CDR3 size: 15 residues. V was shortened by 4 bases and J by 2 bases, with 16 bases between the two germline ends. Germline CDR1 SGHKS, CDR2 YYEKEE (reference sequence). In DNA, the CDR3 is TGTGCCAGCAGCCGGCCAAGCGGAGTAACCTACGAGCAGTACTTC. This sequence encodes CASSRPSGVTYEQYF.

CDR3 sequence reads: CASSGDRTGELFF. In DNA form, the CDR3 reads TGTGCCAGCAGTGGGGACAGGACCGGGGAGCTGTTTTTT. The genes are TRBV2 and TRBJ2-2; 8 bases match TRBD1. After removal of 4 bases from V and 5 bases from J, the junction contained 0 bases not matched to a gene. Germline V gene data show CDR1 as SNHLY and CDR2 as FYNNEI. The CDR3 runs to 13 residues.

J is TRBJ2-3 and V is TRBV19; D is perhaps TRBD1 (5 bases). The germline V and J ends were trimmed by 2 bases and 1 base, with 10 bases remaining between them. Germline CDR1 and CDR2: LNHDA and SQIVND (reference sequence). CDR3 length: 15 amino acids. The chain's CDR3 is CASSIQGWGTDTQYF. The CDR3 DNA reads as TGTGCCAGTAGTATACAGGGTTGGGGCACAGATACGCAGTATTTT. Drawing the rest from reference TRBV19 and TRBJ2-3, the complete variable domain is DGGITQSPKYLFRKEGQNVTLSCEQNLNHDAMYWYRQDPGQGLRLIYYSQIVNDFQKGDIAEGYSVSREKKESFPLTVTSAQKNPTAFYLCASSIQGWGTDTQYFGPGTRLTVL.

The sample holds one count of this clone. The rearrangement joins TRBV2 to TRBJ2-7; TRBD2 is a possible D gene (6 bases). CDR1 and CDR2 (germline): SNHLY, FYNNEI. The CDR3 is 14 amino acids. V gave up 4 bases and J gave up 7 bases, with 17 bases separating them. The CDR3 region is CASSGLRGIFEQYF. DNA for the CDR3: TGTGCCAGCAGTGGTTTGCGGGGAATCTTTGAGCAGTACTTC.

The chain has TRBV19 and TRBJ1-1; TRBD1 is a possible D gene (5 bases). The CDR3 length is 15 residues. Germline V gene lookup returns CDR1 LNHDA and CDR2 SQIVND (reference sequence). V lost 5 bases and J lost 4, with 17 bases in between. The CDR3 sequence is CASSPPGRGLTEAFF. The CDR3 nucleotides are TGTGCCAGTAGTCCCCCGGGGAGGGGACTCACTGAAGCTTTCTTT. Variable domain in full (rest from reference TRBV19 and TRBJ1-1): DGGITQSPKYLFRKEGQNVTLSCEQNLNHDAMYWYRQDPGQGLRLIYYSQIVNDFQKGDIAEGYSVSREKKESFPLTVTSAQKNPTAFYLCASSPPGRGLTEAFFGQGTRLTVV.

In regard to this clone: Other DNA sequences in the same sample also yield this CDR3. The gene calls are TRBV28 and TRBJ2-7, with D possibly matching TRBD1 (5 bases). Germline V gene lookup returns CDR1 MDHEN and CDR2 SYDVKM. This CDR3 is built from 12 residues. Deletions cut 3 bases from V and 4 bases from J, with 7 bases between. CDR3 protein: CASSLPGYEQYF. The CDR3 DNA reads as TGTGCCAGCAGTTTGCCAGGGTACGAGCAGTACTTC.

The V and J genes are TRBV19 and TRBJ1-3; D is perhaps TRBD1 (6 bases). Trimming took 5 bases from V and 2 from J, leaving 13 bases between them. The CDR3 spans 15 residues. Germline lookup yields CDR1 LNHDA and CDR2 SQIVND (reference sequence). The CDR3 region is CASSLWGGTGNTIYF. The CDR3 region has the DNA TGTGCCAGTAGTCTCTGGGGGGGCACTGGAAACACCATATATTTT.

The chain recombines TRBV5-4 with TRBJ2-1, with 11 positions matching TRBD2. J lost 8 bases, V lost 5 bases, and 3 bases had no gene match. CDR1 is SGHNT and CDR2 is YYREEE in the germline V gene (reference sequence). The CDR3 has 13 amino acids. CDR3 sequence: CASRLAGDDEQFF. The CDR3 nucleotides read TGTGCCAGCAGACTAGCGGGAGACGATGAGCAGTTCTTC. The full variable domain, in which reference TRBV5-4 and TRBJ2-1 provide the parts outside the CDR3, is ETGVTQSPTHLIKTRGQQVTLRCSSQSGHNTVSWYQQALGQGPQFIFQYYREEENGRGNFPPRFSGLQFPNYSSELNVNALELDDSALYLCASRLAGDDEQFFGPGTRLTVL.

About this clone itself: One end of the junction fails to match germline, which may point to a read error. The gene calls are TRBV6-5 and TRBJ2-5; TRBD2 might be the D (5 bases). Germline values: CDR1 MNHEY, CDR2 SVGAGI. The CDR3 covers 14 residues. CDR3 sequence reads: CASSYSRARNLVNF. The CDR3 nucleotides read TGTGCCAGCAGTTACTCGAGGGCCCGGAATTTGGTGAACTTC.